The 2 T cell receptor beta chains below all came from one sample that was sequenced in a study of cytomegalovirus exposure and HLA in healthy donors. Produced via immunoSEQ multiplex PCR; TCRdb's table is partial and in-frame only. The sample lists 130,000 or so clones, roughly nine tenths occurring once. The sequenced sample was PBMCs. Receptors originate from a man aged 25-40 years in good health and CMV-seronegative.

The CDR3 DNA reads as TGTGCCAGCGAATCACAGGGGGCTCGCAATCAGCCCCAGCATTTT. It is translated as CASESQGARNQPQHF. The chain joins TRBV28 to TRBJ1-5; 9 nucleotides agree with TRBD1. The CDR3 totals 15 residues. Unmatched junction bases numbered 7, after V lost 8 bases and J lost 2 bases. The germline gives CDR1 MDHEN, CDR2 SYDVKM.

The chain couples TRBV5-6 to TRBJ1-4; D not resolved. CDR1 and CDR2 from the germline V gene are SGHDT and YYEEEE. The CDR3 totals 14 residues. The V end was cut by 4 bases, the J end by 0 bases, with 7 bases between. CDR3 sequence (DNA): TGTGCCAGCAGCGCGGGAGCAACTAATGAAAAACTGTTTTTT. Protein sequence: CASSAGATNEKLFF.